One and the same sample provided the 15 T cell receptor beta chains below, sequenced in a study of blood T cell repertoires in COVID-19. Produced via immunoSEQ multiplex PCR; TCRdb's table is partial and in-frame only. The sample includes around 220,000 clones, around nine tenths seen only once; the top ten take roughly 14%. The material sequenced was PBMCs or T cells enriched from blood (not recorded which). The receptor set was obtained from a woman aged 50 to 60 with acute COVID-19.

The chain couples TRBV7-2 to TRBJ2-7; TRBD1 aligns across 8 bases. This CDR3 comprises 13 residues. Germline CDR1 and CDR2: SGHTA and FQGNSA. V dropped 4 bases and J dropped 6; count of bases not matched to a gene: 5. The CDR3 DNA is TGTGCCAGCAGCTCCACAGGGGGGTCCGAGCAGTACTTC. This gives the protein CASSSTGGSEQYF.

The gene calls are TRBV28 and TRBJ1-2, with TRBD1 identical over 9 bases. The germline CDR1 and CDR2 sequences are MDHEN and SYDVKM. V dropped 3 bases and J dropped 5; count of bases not matched to a gene: 10. This CDR3 has 16 amino acids. The CDR3 loop is CASSLGTGRLKYGYTF. DNA of the CDR3: TGTGCCAGCAGTTTGGGGACAGGGAGGTTAAAGTATGGCTACACCTTC.

This clone occurred once. The rearrangement joins TRBV7-2 to TRBJ2-3; D is uncertain. This CDR3 is built from 15 residues. CDR1 is SGHTA and CDR2 is FQGNSA in the germline V gene. The V end was cut by 3 bases, the J end by 1 base, with 11 bases between. For the CDR3, the DNA is TGTGCCAGCAGCTTCCAGGCCCCGGGCACAGATACGCAGTATTTT. Translated, it gives CASSFQAPGTDTQYF.

This chain uses TRBV7-5 with TRBJ2-3; TRBD1, the D gene given by the table, was not confirmed from the DNA. TRBV7-5 is classified as a pseudogene. The CDR3 is 20 amino acids. CDR3 loop: CARSYTGTGLGDSSTDTQYF. The CDR3 DNA reads TGTGCCAGAAGTTACACCGGGACAGGTCTAGGGGACTCCAGCACAGATACGCAGTATTTT.

This chain joins TRBV5-4 and TRBJ2-5; a weak D match, TRBD2 (5 bases). The germline V gene has CDR1 SGHNT and CDR2 YYREEE (reference sequence). Trimming took off 6 bases at V and 2 bases at J, with 11 bases between the two ends. The CDR3 loop spans 13 amino acids. The CDR3 sequence: CASKRTDQETQYF. CDR3 coding DNA: TGTGCCAGCAAACGGACTGATCAAGAGACCCAGTACTTC.

The chain has TRBV20-1 and TRBJ1-2; D is perhaps TRBD1 (5 bases). Per the germline V gene, CDR1 is DFQATT and CDR2 is SNEGSKA (reference sequence). V gave up 5 bases and J gave up 5 bases, with 6 bases separating them. The CDR3 consists of 10 residues. In DNA form, the CDR3 reads TGCAGTGCTCCAGGGTATGGCTACACCTTC. Translating it yields CSAPGYGYTF.

This clone was seen a single time. J is TRBJ1-1 and V is TRBV6-6, with 7 bases aligning to TRBD1. Germline V gene lookup returns CDR1 MNHNY and CDR2 SVGAGI (reference sequence). V dropped 2 bases and J dropped 2; count of bases not matched to a gene: 8. The CDR3 loop spans 16 amino acids. This chain's CDR3 is CASSYNEGAGNTEAFF. For the CDR3, the DNA is TGTGCCAGCAGTTACAACGAGGGGGCAGGAAACACTGAAGCTTTCTTT.

This sequence joins TRBV14 and TRBJ2-3, with 8 bases matching TRBD2. The CDR3 spans 17 residues. CDR1 is SGHDN and CDR2 is FVKESK in the germline V gene. J lost 2 bases, V lost 4 bases, and 11 bases had no gene match. The CDR3 DNA follows: TGTGCCAGCAGCCCGACTCCGGGTAGCGGGAACACAGATACGCAGTATTTT. It is translated as CASSPTPGSGNTDTQYF.

This sequence joins TRBV4-1 and TRBJ2-1; 9 bases align to TRBD2. There are 15 residues in the CDR3. Germline loops: CDR1 MGHRA, CDR2 YSYEKL. V lost 0 bases and J lost 10; bases outside the gene matches: 7. CDR3 region: CASSQELAGPREQFF. In DNA form, the CDR3 reads TGCGCCAGCAGCCAAGAACTAGCGGGTCCGAGGGAGCAGTTCTTC.

The V gene is TRBV18, the J gene TRBJ2-5; perhaps TRBD1 as D (5 bases). Germline CDR1 reads KGHSH; CDR2 reads LQKENI. V dropped 4 bases and J dropped 2 bases, with 8 bases sitting between them. This CDR3 region has 13 residues. The CDR3 DNA follows: TGTGCCAGCTCACAGCGACAGCAAGAGACCCAGTACTTC. This codes for CASSQRQQETQYF.

For this clone: One end of the junction varies from germline; a read error may be responsible. The chain is built from TRBV6-1 and TRBJ1-2; a possible D gene is TRBD1 (5 bases). The CDR3 is 12 residues long. Germline assignment: CDR1 MNHNS and CDR2 SASEGT. The CDR3 sequence is CASSEYLRQRLF. CDR3 bases: TGTGCCAGCAGTGAGTACCTAAGACAGAGACTCTTC.

This chain uses TRBV30 with TRBJ2-7; perhaps TRBD2 as D (6 bases). Germline V gene data show CDR1 as GTSNPN and CDR2 as SVGIG (reference sequence). This CDR3 is built from 15 residues. Between the trimmed V and J ends, which lost 4 bases and 0 bases, there was a span of 16 bases. The CDR3 DNA sequence: TGTGCCTGGATCCTCCCCCGGGAGAGCTCCTACGAGCAGTACTTC. This gives the protein CAWILPRESSYEQYF.

The rearrangement uses TRBV18 and TRBJ2-7; TRBD1 agrees at 11 bases. The V gene end was trimmed by 4 bases and the J gene end by 4 bases; junction bases not matched to a gene: 6. CDR1 and CDR2 from the germline V gene are KGHSH and LQKENI. This CDR3 contains 15 residues. The CDR3 DNA sequence: TGTGCCAGCTCACACGGACAGGGGGCCTTATACGAGCAGTACTTC. This sequence encodes CASSHGQGALYEQYF.

The V and J genes are TRBV27 and TRBJ2-7; 8 bases map to TRBD1. The V and J ends lost 4 bases and 0 bases, in that order; junction bases with no gene match: 5. The CDR3 has 15 amino acids. Germline V gene sequence: CDR1 MNHEY, CDR2 SMNVEV (reference sequence). This CDR3 reads CASSWGDRGSYEQYF. In DNA, the CDR3 is TGTGCCAGCAGTTGGGGAGACAGGGGCTCCTACGAGCAGTACTTC.

V usage is TRBV28 and J usage is TRBJ1-5; D is perhaps TRBD1 (6 bases). Trimming removed 6 bases at V and 3 bases at J, with 15 bases between. The germline V gene has CDR1 MDHEN and CDR2 SYDVKM. This CDR3 spans 15 amino acids. CDR3 in DNA: TGTGCCAGCAGCCAAGGGGGGGGGAACAATCAGCCCCAGCATTTT. This gives the protein CASSQGGGNNQPQHF.